This T cell receptor (beta chain) was profiled in a study of vaccination effects on CD4 cells after COVID-19. Study as a whole: Antigen-specific CD4+ T cells were first expanded with viral peptide pools by the ViraFEST assay and only then sequenced. In culture with about 10 IU/ml IL-2 and around 10 ug/ml peptides, PBMC were grown at a few million per well.

TCRdb's table, derived via immunoSEQ multiplex PCR, lists solely in-frame clones and lacks some. The sample includes around 62,000 clones, 74% of them seen just once. When more than 9 days of culture had elapsed, CD4+ T cells were isolated. Two-dose vaccination with either BNT162b2 or mRNA-1273 was given to the participants. The vaccine recipients had no prior SARS-CoV-2 infection, with negative nucleocapsid antibodies. A word on this clone: As yet, its antigen is unknown.

The sequencing used CD4+ T cells from PBMCs cultured without peptide, collected after COVID-19 vaccination. This clonotype originated in a human donor who received a COVID-19 vaccine.

The CDR3 sequence is CATSETGLAGYEQFF. As DNA, the CDR3 is TGTGCCACCAGTGAAACAGGACTAGCGGGGTATGAGCAGTTCTTC. V and J are TRBV24-1 and TRBJ2-1, with TRBD2 matching over 12 bases. This CDR3 is built from 15 residues. The germline gives CDR1 KGHDR, CDR2 SFDVKD. Germline trimming cut 4 bases from V and 8 bases from J; bases unmatched to any gene: 5.